The following is a TCR beta chain sequence with its context. CDR1 is SQVTM and CDR2 is ANQGSEA in the germline V gene. Trimming took 5 bases from V and 7 from J, leaving 21 bases between them. This CDR3 is 14 amino acids long. Time point specified: persistent/refractory GD, antithyroid drugs over 5 years with positive TRAb. Extracted RNA from PBMCs served as the source of the TCR library. TCR beta libraries were built with iRepertoire HTBI primers and Arm-PCR of CDR3 regions. From the multiplex PCR reads, TCRdb called clonotypes with MiXCR, one entry per CDR3 protein. The table includes fewer than 450,000 distinct CDR3 sequences, 23% detected once. The data were taken from a study of regulatory T cells in long-lasting Graves disease.

This chain connects TRBV29-1 to TRBJ2-7; TRBD2 might be the D (6 bases). The receptor was isolated from a female donor with Graves disease. Sequencing used peripheral blood mononuclear cells (PBMCs), obtained when the disease was refractory, from a patient treated with antithyroid drugs. CDR3 bases: TGCAGCGTTCTAGGGATGGGGGGAAGTCGAGAGCAGTACTTC. It translates to CSVLGMGGSREQYF.